One and the same sample provided the 29 T cell receptor beta chains below, sequenced in a study of blood T cell repertoires in COVID-19 (TCRdb year 2020). Library prep was done by the immunoSEQ multiplex PCR assay. Here the immuneACCESS table is served through TCRdb, limited to in-frame sequences with V and J called. Missing clones are a known gap in these copies; in checked studies unresolved V genes cover under half, and the rest lacks a known reason. In this sample the table shows a few hundred thousand clones, about 88% of which occur a single time. The ten largest make up less than 4.5% of the sample. Material for sequencing was peripheral blood. These receptors were obtained from a man younger than 35 with active or convalescent COVID-19.

This clone was observed a handful of times. The chain employs TRBV7-3 and TRBJ1-2; 8 bases agree with TRBD1. V lost 5 bases, J lost 8 bases, and 10 bases stayed unmatched. This CDR3 spans 14 amino acids. CDR1 and CDR2 (germline): SGHTA, FQGTGA. The CDR3 DNA is TGTGCCAGCAGCCCCTCGCAGGGGGCCAGGGGCTACACCTTC. Translated: CASSPSQGARGYTF.

The chain links TRBV27 to TRBJ2-7; 8 positions match TRBD2. The CDR3 runs to 14 residues. With 5 bases clipped from V and 5 bases from J, the junction kept 8 bases outside the gene matches. CDR1 and CDR2 (germline): MNHEY, SMNVEV (reference sequence). In DNA form, the CDR3 reads TGTGCCAGCAGTCTCGGGGGGGCGAGAAACGAGCAGTACTTC. Encoded protein: CASSLGGARNEQYF.

V gene TRBV30 combines with J gene TRBJ2-7; D is uncertain. Trimming removed 5 bases at V and 2 bases at J, with 7 bases between. The CDR3 sequence is 11 residues long. CDR1 is GTSNPN and CDR2 is SVGIG in the germline V gene (reference sequence). CDR3 loop: CAWAPAYEQYF. The CDR3 coding sequence is TGTGCCTGGGCGCCGGCCTACGAGCAGTACTTC.

V usage is TRBV5-8 and J usage is TRBJ2-1; D not resolved. The CDR3 extends over 15 amino acids. Trimming took 0 bases from V and 7 from J, leaving 14 bases between them. Germline CDR1 is SGHTS and CDR2 is YDEGEE. CDR3 residues: CASSLGGRHRNEQFF. As DNA, the CDR3 is TGTGCCAGCAGCTTGGGAGGTAGGCATAGGAATGAGCAGTTCTTC.

The V gene is TRBV9, the J gene TRBJ1-3, with D uncertain. Germline values: CDR1 SGDLS, CDR2 YYNGEE. V was trimmed by 3 bases and J by 4 bases, leaving 14 bases between them. This CDR3 is 15 amino acids long. The CDR3 loop is CASSARGSLGNTIYF. In DNA, the CDR3 is TGTGCCAGCAGCGCGAGAGGGTCCTTGGGAAACACCATATATTTT.

V is TRBV14 and J is TRBJ2-3; TRBD1 is a possible D gene (5 bases). Germline V gene lookup returns CDR1 SGHDN and CDR2 FVKESK. Trimming stripped 4 bases from V and 3 bases from J, with 17 bases between. There are 16 residues in the CDR3. The CDR3, as DNA: TGTGCCAGCAGCCGCTATAGGGGCTTCGGGACAGATACGCAGTATTTT. Protein sequence: CASSRYRGFGTDTQYF.

A note on this clone: This sample includes further DNA sequences coding for the same CDR3. V gene TRBV19 combines with J gene TRBJ2-7; 9 bases match TRBD1. CDR3 length: 13 residues. V shed 9 bases and J 4 bases; nucleotides not matched to a gene: 7. From germline, CDR1 is LNHDA and CDR2 SQIVND (reference sequence). The CDR3 spells CASRDRVGYEQYF. The DNA of the CDR3 is TGTGCCAGCCGGGACAGGGTTGGATACGAGCAGTACTTC.

The J gene is TRBJ2-7, the V gene TRBV4-1, with 9 bases matching TRBD2. This CDR3 spans 17 amino acids. Germline CDR1 MGHRA, CDR2 YSYEKL. V was clipped by 4 bases and J by 6 bases; unmatched bases: 16. The CDR3 DNA is TGCGCCAGCAGCCGCAAGGGATTAGCGGGGGATAGTACCGAGCAGTACTTC. Its translation is CASSRKGLAGDSTEQYF.

The chain links TRBV7-2 to TRBJ2-3; TRBD1 aligns across 10 bases. The CDR3 contains 16 residues. Germline V gene data show CDR1 as SGHTA and CDR2 as FQGNSA. Losses at the gene ends were 4 bases for V and 1 base for J; bases not matched to a gene: 5. CDR3 nucleotides: TGTGCCAGCAGCTCGGGACAGGGGACACGCACAGATACGCAGTATTTT. Protein sequence: CASSSGQGTRTDTQYF.

The chain is built from TRBV6-5 and TRBJ2-1; D unresolved. The V and J ends lost 2 bases and 5 bases respectively, with 4 bases between them. There are 12 residues in the CDR3. Germline V gene sequence: CDR1 MNHEY, CDR2 SVGAGI. Written as DNA, the CDR3 is TGTGCCAGCAGTTACCAGAACAATGAGCAGTTCTTC. It is translated as CASSYQNNEQFF.

The rearrangement joins TRBV25-1 to TRBJ1-1; D is undetermined. The CDR3 has 12 residues. The V end lost 3 bases, the J end lost 0 bases, and 2 bases lay between the germline ends. Germline values: CDR1 MGHDK, CDR2 SYGVNS. This CDR3 reads CASSDMNTEAFF. The CDR3 DNA is TGTGCCAGCAGTGACATGAACACTGAAGCTTTCTTT.

This chain uses TRBV28 with TRBJ1-2; D might be TRBD1 (5 bases). Germline CDR1 is MDHEN and CDR2 is SYDVKM. This CDR3 comprises 13 residues. V was cut by 6 bases and J by 2 bases, with 10 bases left in between. CDR3 sequence reads: CASRAGFNYGYTF. In DNA, the CDR3 is TGTGCCAGCAGGGCAGGGTTCAACTATGGCTACACCTTC.

The gene calls are TRBV11-2 and TRBJ2-2, with D perhaps TRBD2 (7 bases). The CDR3 extends over 18 amino acids. Looked up from germline, CDR1 is SGHAT and CDR2 is FQNNGV. V was pared by 0 bases and J by 4 bases, with 18 bases between. CDR3 region: CASSLEGGGARATGELFF. As DNA, the CDR3 is TGTGCCAGCAGCTTAGAAGGTGGGGGGGCCCGTGCCACCGGGGAGCTGTTTTTT.

This clone has more than one count but fewer than ten. This chain joins TRBV7-3 and TRBJ2-3; 11 nucleotides match TRBD1. The CDR3 is made up of 15 amino acids. Germline V CDR1 and CDR2: SGHTA, FQGTGA. V was clipped by 4 bases and J by 6 bases; unmatched bases: 6. This CDR3 reads CASSWGQGEYDTQYF. As DNA, the CDR3 is TGTGCCAGCAGCTGGGGACAGGGGGAGTATGATACGCAGTATTTT.

The rearrangement uses TRBV4-1 and TRBJ2-1; D is ambiguous. V was pared by 4 bases and J by 0 bases, with 13 bases between. CDR1 MGHRA and CDR2 YSYEKL come from the germline V gene. The CDR3 consists of 16 residues. The CDR3 DNA follows: TGCGCCAGCAGCCTCTCAGATCCTAGCTCCTACAATGAGCAGTTCTTC. Translation: CASSLSDPSSYNEQFF.

The rearrangement links TRBV7-9 to TRBJ1-2, with D hard to call. The CDR3 loop spans 12 amino acids. Trimming took off 5 bases at V and 8 bases at J, with 12 bases between the two ends. Germline assignment: CDR1 SEHNR and CDR2 FQNEAQ (reference sequence). The CDR3: CASSPDMKGYTF. CDR3 in DNA: TGTGCCAGCAGCCCCGACATGAAGGGCTACACCTTC.

This chain links TRBV7-9 with TRBJ2-1, with a tentative D call TRBD1 (6 bases). Germline V CDR1 and CDR2: SEHNR, FQNEAQ (reference sequence). The ends were cut back, 1 base at V and 13 bases at J, with 17 bases in the middle. This CDR3 region has 14 residues. DNA of the CDR3: TGTGCCAGCAGCTTAGGTGGGGCAGGGGCCCTCCAGTTCTTC. Translation: CASSLGGAGALQFF.

This clone was detected a few times. V usage is TRBV7-9 and J usage is TRBJ2-2, with TRBD2 matching over 10 bases. The V gene end was trimmed by 9 bases and the J gene end by 3 bases; junction bases not matched to a gene: 4. Per germline, CDR1 SEHNR and CDR2 FQNEAQ (reference sequence). CDR3 size: 14 residues. CDR3 nucleotides: TGTGCCAGTACTAGCGGGACGGACACCGGGGAGCTGTTTTTT. It codes for CASTSGTDTGELFF.

The V and J genes are TRBV19 and TRBJ1-2; 8 bases agree with TRBD1. V lost 5 bases to trimming and J lost 5 bases; unmatched junction nucleotides: 7. The CDR3 is made up of 14 amino acids. Germline CDR1 and CDR2: LNHDA and SQIVND (reference sequence). DNA of the CDR3: TGTGCCAGTAGTGCAGGACAGGGTGGTTATGGCTACACCTTC. This codes for CASSAGQGGYGYTF.

The chain joins TRBV14 to TRBJ1-2; D call uncertain. This CDR3 has 11 residues. Germline loops: CDR1 SGHDN, CDR2 FVKESK. V was shortened by 6 bases and J by 10 bases, with 12 bases between the two germline ends. CDR3 residues: CASRGSFTYTF. The CDR3 DNA reads TGTGCCAGCAGGGGCAGCTTCACCTACACCTTC.

The chain recombines TRBV27 with TRBJ2-2, with a weak D call TRBD2 (5 bases). V gave up 8 bases and J gave up 4 bases, with 14 bases separating them. The CDR3 runs to 14 residues. The germline gives CDR1 MNHEY, CDR2 SMNVEV (reference sequence). CDR3 loop: CASRTGEPTGELFF. CDR3 nucleotides: TGTGCCAGCCGAACCGGGGAGCCCACCGGGGAGCTGTTTTTT.

The V gene is TRBV9, the J gene TRBJ2-1; 7 bases match TRBD1. Losses at the gene ends were 0 bases for V and 6 bases for J; bases not matched to a gene: 9. CDR3 length equals 16 residues. Germline lookup yields CDR1 SGDLS and CDR2 YYNGEE. The CDR3 spells CASSVATTGLFNEQFF. The CDR3 region has the DNA TGTGCCAGCAGCGTAGCTACGACAGGGCTTTTCAATGAGCAGTTCTTC.

V is TRBV14 and J is TRBJ1-6; TRBD1 is a possible D gene (6 bases). The CDR3 contains 17 residues. Germline loops: CDR1 SGHDN, CDR2 FVKESK. V was clipped by 3 bases and J by 6 bases, with 18 bases between them. The CDR3 loop reads CASSQGTGGRINSPLHF. In nucleotides, the CDR3 is TGTGCCAGCAGCCAGGGGACGGGGGGGCGGATTAATTCACCCCTCCACTTT.

The V and J genes are TRBV5-6 and TRBJ2-7, with D tentatively TRBD2 (6 bases). The V gene's germline CDR1 is SGHDT and CDR2 YYEEEE. Trimming stripped 1 base from V and 6 bases from J, with 11 bases between. CDR3 length equals 13 residues. CDR3 bases: TGTGCCAGCAGCTTGCGGGGGTCTGTCGAGCAGTACTTC. Translating gives CASSLRGSVEQYF. Combining the CDR3 with reference TRBV5-6 and TRBJ2-7 gives the whole variable domain DAGVTQSPTHLIKTRGQQVTLRCSPKSGHDTVSWYQQALGQGPQFIFQYYEEEERQRGNFPDRFSGHQFPNYSSELNVNALLLGDSALYLCASSLRGSVEQYFGPGTRLTVT.

The rearrangement joins TRBV10-2 to TRBJ1-4; D gene ambiguous. Germline V CDR1 and CDR2: WSHSY, SAAADI. V was cut by 7 bases and J by 8 bases, with 11 bases left in between. The CDR3 contains 12 residues. The CDR3 bases are TGCGCCAGCACGGAGATCGGGGAAAAACTGTTTTTT. This encodes CASTEIGEKLFF.

The CDR3 region has the DNA TGCGCCAGCAGCCAAGATATTGGAGGGTCCTACGAGCAGTACTTC. This translates into CASSQDIGGSYEQYF. The rearrangement uses TRBV4-3 and TRBJ2-7; D perhaps matches TRBD2 (6 bases). CDR3 length: 15 residues. Trimming took off 0 bases at V and 1 base at J, with 10 bases between the two ends. CDR1 and CDR2 from the germline V gene are LGHNA and YSLEER.

This chain links TRBV9 with TRBJ2-5, with TRBD2 matching over 8 bases. The germline CDR1 and CDR2 sequences are SGDLS and YYNGEE. The CDR3 extends over 15 amino acids. With 5 bases clipped from V and 3 bases from J, the junction kept 9 bases outside the gene matches. The CDR3 DNA reads as TGTGCCAGCAGTACTAGCGGTTGGGGGAAAGAGACCCAGTACTTC. Translated: CASSTSGWGKETQYF.

This clone was recorded only once. The chain employs TRBV2 and TRBJ2-6; a possible D gene is TRBD2 (6 bases). Germline CDR1 reads SNHLY; CDR2 reads FYNNEI. V lost 10 bases and J 1 base, leaving 11 bases between the germline ends. This CDR3 has 14 amino acids. Here the CDR3 reads CATEGGSGANVLTF. The CDR3 bases are TGTGCCACTGAGGGAGGATCTGGGGCCAACGTCCTGACTTTC.

The rearrangement uses TRBV5-8 and TRBJ2-7, with 12 bases identical to TRBD2. The V gene end was trimmed by 4 bases and the J gene end by 4 bases; junction bases not matched to a gene: 6. This CDR3 has 15 amino acids. Germline V lookup: CDR1 SGHTS, CDR2 YDEGEE. The CDR3 DNA reads as TGTGCCAGCAGCCTAGGGACTAGCGGGCCATACGAGCAGTACTTC. It translates to CASSLGTSGPYEQYF.